What follows describes a single TCR beta chain. Residents of approximately 25 US areas, aged roughly 18 to 89 years, made up the participants. Participant-given clinical history determined each cohort assignment. Between the trimmed V and J ends, which lost 5 bases and 2 bases, there was a span of 16 bases. The germline V gene has CDR1 SGHNT and CDR2 YYREEE (reference sequence). This CDR3 contains 16 residues. How the authors handled the data: Amplified reference gene primers provided the basis for estimating nucleated cell counts. This table comes from immunoSEQ multiplex PCR, and its TCRdb copy is limited to in-frame clones, with some not included. V, J and clone size derive from that table, while D and trimming were established from the DNA sequence. The repertoire holds about 82,000 clones, with about 89% as singletons. This entry belongs to a study of blood T cell repertoires in COVID-19. The overall study: Acute and convalescent COVID-19 specimens originated in the United States, Italy and Spain.

The genes are TRBV5-4 and TRBJ2-2; a possible D gene is TRBD2 (7 bases). The sequenced material came from PBMCs or T cells enriched from blood (not recorded which). The clonotype originates from a woman aged 50 to 60 with acute COVID-19. The CDR3 nucleotides read TGTGCCAGCAGGGGAGGGCAGGGGTTAAACACCGGGGAGCTGTTTTTT. Protein sequence: CASRGGQGLNTGELFF.